This is a list of T cell receptor beta chains from one sample in a study of blood T cell repertoires in COVID-19. Profiled with immunoSEQ multiplex PCR; TCRdb holds only in-frame clones, not every one. This table holds 140,000 or so clones, roughly 84% found once. Sequences were obtained from peripheral blood. The receptors were gathered from a man aged 25 to 40 with COVID-19, enrolled during active disease. Both conserved end residues are part of each CDR3. The D gene is left open where the match is weak. Size is omitted from some rows. Given values are once, few, many or a class for expanded clones.

size: NA
J: TRBJ2-7
D: TRBD1
V: TRBV24-1
DNA: TGTGCCACCAGTGAGAAGGGACAGCCCTACGAGCAGTACTTC
CDR3: CATSEKGQPYEQYF

size: NA
J: TRBJ2-7
D: NA
V: TRBV2
DNA: TGTGCCAGCAGTGAGCGGCAACCATCCTACGAGCAGTACTTC
CDR3: CASSERQPSYEQYF

size: NA
J: TRBJ1-4
D: TRBD1
V: TRBV28
DNA: TGTGCCAGCAGTAACGTCCGGGACAGCCAGGCAACTAATGAAAAACTGTTTTTT
CDR3: CASSNVRDSQATNEKLFF

size: NA
J: TRBJ2-7
D: TRBD2
V: TRBV5-1
DNA: TGCGCCAGCAGCTTCTCAGCCGGCGGGAGTGCTTACGAGCAGTACTTC
CDR3: CASSFSAGGSAYEQYF

size: NA
J: TRBJ2-5
D: NA
V: TRBV3-1/TRBV3-2
DNA: TGTGCCAGCAGACATCACAGGGACGGGGAGACCCAGTACTTC
CDR3: CASRHHRDGETQYF

size: NA
J: TRBJ2-1
D: TRBD2
V: TRBV13
DNA: TGTGCCAGCAGCTTATTAGTAGCGGGGAACTCTGAGCAGTTCTTC
CDR3: CASSLLVAGNSEQFF

size: NA
J: TRBJ1-2
D: NA
V: TRBV19
DNA: TGTGCCAGTAGTATAGATTTTCGGGGGAAGAGATATGGCTACACCTTC
CDR3: CASSIDFRGKRYGYTF

size: NA
J: TRBJ1-1
D: TRBD1
V: TRBV14
DNA: TGTGCCAGCAGCCCCCAGGGGGCGAGGACTGAAGCTTTCTTT
CDR3: CASSPQGARTEAFF

size: NA
J: TRBJ1-2
D: TRBD1
V: TRBV9
DNA: TGTGCCAGCGAGCGGACAGGCGGCTACACCTTC
CDR3: CASERTGGYTF

size: NA
J: TRBJ2-2
D: NA
V: TRBV5-1
DNA: TGCGCCAGCACCACAATCCCGTTGGCCGGGGAGCTGTTTTTT
CDR3: CASTTIPLAGELFF

size: NA
J: TRBJ1-1
D: NA
V: TRBV5-6
DNA: TGTGCCAGCAGCTTGACTCGCAAGGAGGCTTTCTTT
CDR3: CASSLTRKEAFF

size: NA
J: TRBJ1-1
D: TRBD1
V: TRBV9
DNA: TGTGCCAGCAGCGTCACGGACAGGGGGTCGACTGAAGCTTTCTTT
CDR3: CASSVTDRGSTEAFF

size: once
J: TRBJ1-1
D: TRBD1
V: TRBV5-1
DNA: TGCGCCAGCAGCCCGTGGACAGGGAGCAACACTGAAGCTTTCTTT
CDR3: CASSPWTGSNTEAFF

size: NA
J: TRBJ2-5
D: TRBD1
V: TRBV28
DNA: TGTGCCAGCAGGCGAGACAGGGGGCGGGGGACCCAGTACTTC
CDR3: CASRRDRGRGTQYF

size: NA
J: TRBJ2-1
D: TRBD2
V: TRBV6-5
DNA: TGTGCCAGCAGTTCCCGACTAGCGGACAATGAGCAGTTCTTC
CDR3: CASSSRLADNEQFF

size: NA
J: TRBJ1-2
D: NA
V: TRBV5-4
DNA: TGTGCCAGCAACCTTGGGGGGGCCTATGGCTACACCTTC
CDR3: CASNLGGAYGYTF

size: NA
J: TRBJ2-7
D: TRBD1
V: TRBV2
DNA: TGTGCCAGCAGCAGAAGGCAGGGGGCTAACTACGAGCAGTACTTC
CDR3: CASSRRQGANYEQYF

size: NA
J: TRBJ1-1
D: TRBD1
V: TRBV2
DNA: TGTGCCAGCCACAGGGGTGAAGCTTTCTTT
CDR3: CASHRGEAFF

size: NA
J: TRBJ1-2
D: NA
V: TRBV3-1/TRBV3-2
DNA: TGTGCCAGCAGTTCTATCTCCAGGGTAGATGGCTACACCTTC
CDR3: CASSSISRVDGYTF

size: NA
J: TRBJ2-7
D: NA
V: TRBV2
DNA: TGTGCCAGCAGATTGAGCTACGAGCAGTACTTC
CDR3: CASRLSYEQYF

size: NA
J: TRBJ1-6
D: NA
V: TRBV27
DNA: TGTGCCAGCAGTTTACGGGAGGACTCACCCCTCCACTTT
CDR3: CASSLREDSPLHF

size: few
J: TRBJ2-3
D: TRBD2
V: TRBV5-4
DNA: TGTGCCAGCAGCCTCCGGACTAGCGGGCGCACAGATACGCAGTATTTT
CDR3: CASSLRTSGRTDTQYF

size: NA
J: TRBJ2-7
D: TRBD1
V: TRBV4-1
DNA: TGCGCCAGCAGCCAAGTGGCAGGGGGTGGTTACGAGCAGTACTTC
CDR3: CASSQVAGGGYEQYF

size: NA
J: TRBJ2-7
D: NA
V: TRBV29-1
DNA: TGCAGCGTTGAATGCTTGGACAGTCTTGGGGAGCAGTACTTC
CDR3: CSVECLDSLGEQYF

size: NA
J: TRBJ2-7
D: NA
V: TRBV6-2/TRBV6-3
DNA: TGTGCCAGCAGTCGACAGGGACTCGGAGTCTACGAGCAGTACTTC
CDR3: CASSRQGLGVYEQYF

size: once
J: TRBJ2-3
D: NA
V: TRBV2
DNA: TGTGCCAGCAGGGTAGCCGGATTAACAGATACGCAGTATTTT
CDR3: CASRVAGLTDTQYF

size: NA
J: TRBJ2-7
D: TRBD2
V: TRBV10-2
DNA: TGCGCCAGCAGTGAGTCCGGGGGGTACGAGCAGTACTTC
CDR3: CASSESGGYEQYF

size: few
J: TRBJ2-2
D: NA
V: TRBV19
DNA: TGTGCCGTTAGTCAGGGTCTGGGCGGGGAGCTGTTTTTT
CDR3: CAVSQGLGGELFF

size: few
J: TRBJ2-3
D: TRBD2
V: TRBV28
DNA: TGTGCCAGCAGTTTACCTAGCGGGATGGGGGCAGATACGCAGTATTTT
CDR3: CASSLPSGMGADTQYF

size: once
J: TRBJ1-6
D: NA
V: TRBV29-1
DNA: TGCAGCGGCCTGTGCCATCCGGAGGGCTCCTATAATTCACCCCTCCACTTT
CDR3: CSGLCHPEGSYNSPLHF

size: NA
J: TRBJ2-3
D: TRBD2
V: TRBV5-4
DNA: TGTGCCAGCAGCTTGGATCCCGGGACTAGCGGGACCACGCAGTATTTT
CDR3: CASSLDPGTSGTTQYF

size: NA
J: TRBJ2-1
D: TRBD2
V: TRBV6-4
DNA: TGTGCCAGCAGCCGGACTAGTGAGAGCTATGAGCAGTTCTTC
CDR3: CASSRTSESYEQFF

size: NA
J: TRBJ1-2
D: TRBD1
V: TRBV30
DNA: TGTGCCTGGGGACAGGGTAGTGGCTACACCTTC
CDR3: CAWGQGSGYTF

size: NA
J: TRBJ2-7
D: NA
V: TRBV5-6
DNA: TGTGCCAGCAGCTTGGAGAGCTCCTACGAGCAGTACTTC
CDR3: CASSLESSYEQYF

size: NA
J: TRBJ1-4
D: TRBD1
V: TRBV30
DNA: TGTGCCGCGGGACAGGGTGTAACTAATGAAAAACTGTTTTTT
CDR3: CAAGQGVTNEKLFF

size: few
J: TRBJ2-1
D: NA
V: TRBV6-5
DNA: TGTGCCAGCAGTAGGGAGGATGAGCAGTTCTTC
CDR3: CASSREDEQFF

size: NA
J: TRBJ2-1
D: TRBD2
V: TRBV18
DNA: TGTGCCAGCTCAACGGCGGGAGTACGGAATGAGCAGTTCTTC
CDR3: CASSTAGVRNEQFF

size: NA
J: TRBJ1-4
D: TRBD1
V: TRBV27
DNA: TGTGCCAGCAGTGCTCCGGGACAGATTAATGAAAAACTGTTTTTT
CDR3: CASSAPGQINEKLFF

size: NA
J: TRBJ1-1
D: NA
V: TRBV3-1/TRBV3-2
DNA: TGTGCCAGCAGCTCCAGCTACCTACAGGGGAACACTGAAGCTTTCTTT
CDR3: CASSSSYLQGNTEAFF

size: NA
J: TRBJ2-5
D: TRBD1
V: TRBV6-2/TRBV6-3
DNA: TGTGCCAGCAGTTACGGACAGGGGCTGGAGACCCAGTACTTC
CDR3: CASSYGQGLETQYF

size: once
J: TRBJ1-2
D: NA
V: TRBV27
DNA: TGTGCCAGCAGTTTTAGCCTAGGGGGTATGGGTGGCTACACCTTC
CDR3: CASSFSLGGMGGYTF

size: NA
J: TRBJ2-4
D: TRBD1
V: TRBV25-1
DNA: TGTGCCAGCAGTGCGGACAGGTTAGCCAAAAACATTCAGTACTTC
CDR3: CASSADRLAKNIQYF

size: NA
J: TRBJ1-2
D: NA
V: TRBV5-4
DNA: TGTGCCAGCAGCCCTCGGGACACAACTAACTATGGCTACACCTTC
CDR3: CASSPRDTTNYGYTF

size: NA
J: TRBJ1-6
D: TRBD1
V: TRBV6-5
DNA: TGTGCCAGCAGTTACGAGGGACAGGGAGCGTCACCCCTCCACTTT
CDR3: CASSYEGQGASPLHF

size: NA
J: TRBJ1-1
D: NA
V: TRBV6-5
DNA: TGTGCCAGCAGCGCTCACGCTACGAACACTGAAGCTTTCTTT
CDR3: CASSAHATNTEAFF

size: NA
J: TRBJ2-1
D: TRBD1
V: TRBV5-5
DNA: TGTGCCAGCAGCGCGGACAGGGCTGGCAATGAGCAGTTCTTC
CDR3: CASSADRAGNEQFF